This T cell receptor beta chain emerged from a study of a mutant IDH1 vaccine in newly diagnosed glioma. Study in general: Of the patients given treatment, around 62% were male and 37.5% were female, and a mean age of roughly 40 years was recorded. Therapy received beforehand was radiotherapy, temozolomide, or both, with most patients given both.

For this clone: Its target is unknown.

CDR3 length: 18 amino acids. CDR1 MGHRA and CDR2 YSYEKL come from the germline V gene. V gave up 0 bases and J gave up 0 bases, with 14 bases separating them. The study's findings and limits: The authors found pseudoprogression apparently unrelated to changes in top peripheral T cell clonotypes.

Assay: immunoSEQ multiplex PCR; the TCRdb copy retains only in-frame clones and omits some. Of under 90,000 clones in the sample, 60% to 85% were seen once. Time point here: baseline, week 1 (first vaccination visit). Treatment defined: pre-vaccination baseline after standard-of-care therapy. In every donor, the tumor was a new WHO grade 3 or 4 IDH1-mutant, ATRX-lost astrocytoma. This TCR came from a man between 45 and 60 years old with glioma. The chain has TRBV4-1 and TRBJ2-2; D gene ambiguous. The specimen was PBMCs, collected from a glioma patient treated with radiotherapy, temozolomide or both. The CDR3 spells CASSQDPEAQPNTGELFF. As DNA, the CDR3 is TGCGCCAGCAGCCAAGACCCCGAGGCGCAACCGAACACCGGGGAGCTGTTTTTT.